This T cell receptor beta chain was sequenced in a study of cytomegalovirus exposure and HLA in healthy donors. Findings of the study overall: Data from an earlier analysis indicated that most TCR beta V segments were productive either about 90% or about 30% of the time. Specific recognition of CMV antigens was confirmed in vitro for a few chains (all CMV-associated). As a later analysis revealed, most CMV-associated TCR beta chains appeared HLA-restricted.

The study ran its PCR with 60 Vbeta and 13 Jbeta primers. Method: immunoSEQ multiplex PCR; TCRdb's copy keeps in-frame clones and lacks some. The table lists more than 120,000 clones, 78% of them singletons. As for the donors, each was a healthy bone marrow donor. The CDR3 sequence is 16 residues long. Trimming took 2 bases from V and 8 from J; bases not matched to a gene: 9. In germline, CDR1 is MNHNS, CDR2 SASEGT. A few counts support this clone. Its antigen remains unidentified. This chain links TRBV6-1 with TRBJ2-1; 10 bases are shared with TRBD2. The specimen sequenced was PBMCs. This receptor was taken from a middle-aged woman in good health and CMV-seropositive. The CDR3: CASSERPSGSSDEQFF. The DNA of the CDR3 is TGTGCCAGCAGTGAAAGGCCTAGCGGGAGTTCAGATGAGCAGTTCTTC.